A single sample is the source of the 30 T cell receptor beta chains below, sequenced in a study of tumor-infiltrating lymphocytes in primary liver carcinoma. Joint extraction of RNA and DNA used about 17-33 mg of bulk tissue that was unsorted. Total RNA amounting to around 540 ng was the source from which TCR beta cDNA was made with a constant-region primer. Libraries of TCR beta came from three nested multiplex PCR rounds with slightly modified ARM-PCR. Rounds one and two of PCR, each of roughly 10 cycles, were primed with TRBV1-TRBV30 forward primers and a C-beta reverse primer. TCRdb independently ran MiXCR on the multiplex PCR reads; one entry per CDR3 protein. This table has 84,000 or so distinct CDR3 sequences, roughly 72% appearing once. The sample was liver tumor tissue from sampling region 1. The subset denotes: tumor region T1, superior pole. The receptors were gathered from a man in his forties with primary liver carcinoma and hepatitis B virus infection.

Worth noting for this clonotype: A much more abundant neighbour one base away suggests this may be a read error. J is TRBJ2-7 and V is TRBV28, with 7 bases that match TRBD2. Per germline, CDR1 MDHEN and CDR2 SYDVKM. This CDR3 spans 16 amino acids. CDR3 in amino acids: CASIMSGTPWSSEQCF. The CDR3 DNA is TGTGCCAGCATCATGAGCGGGACGCCGTGGTCCAGCGAGCAGTGCTTC.

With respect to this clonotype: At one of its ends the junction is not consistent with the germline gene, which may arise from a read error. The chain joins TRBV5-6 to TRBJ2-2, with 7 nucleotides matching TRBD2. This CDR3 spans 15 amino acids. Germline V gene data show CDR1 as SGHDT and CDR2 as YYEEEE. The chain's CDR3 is CASSLGLGNSGERFF. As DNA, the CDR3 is TGTGCCAGCAGCTTGGGACTGGGCAACAGCGGGGAGCGGTTTTTT.

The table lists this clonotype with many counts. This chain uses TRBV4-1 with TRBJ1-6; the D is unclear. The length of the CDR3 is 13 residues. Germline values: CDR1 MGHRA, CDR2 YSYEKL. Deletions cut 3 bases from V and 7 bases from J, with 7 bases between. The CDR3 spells CASSQQVNSPLHF. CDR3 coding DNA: TGCGCCAGCAGCCAGCAAGTAAATTCACCCCTCCACTTT.

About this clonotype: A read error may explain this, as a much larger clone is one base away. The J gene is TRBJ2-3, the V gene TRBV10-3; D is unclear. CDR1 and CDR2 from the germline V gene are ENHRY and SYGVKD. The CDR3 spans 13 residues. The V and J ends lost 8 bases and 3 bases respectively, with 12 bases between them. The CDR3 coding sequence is TGTGCCATCGGGAACACCGGGACAGATACGCAGTATTTT. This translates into CAIGNTGTDTQYF.

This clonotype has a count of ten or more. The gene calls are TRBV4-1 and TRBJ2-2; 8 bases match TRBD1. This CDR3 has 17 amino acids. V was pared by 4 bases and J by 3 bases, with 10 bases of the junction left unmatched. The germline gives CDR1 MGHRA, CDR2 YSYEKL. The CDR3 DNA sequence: TGCGCCAGCAGCCGACGCTCGCAGGGGGCTGACACCGGGGAGCTGTTTTTT. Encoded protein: CASSRRSQGADTGELFF.

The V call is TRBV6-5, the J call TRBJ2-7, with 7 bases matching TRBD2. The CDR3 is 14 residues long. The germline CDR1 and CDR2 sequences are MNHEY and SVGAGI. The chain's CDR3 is CPNSYSGGTYEQYF. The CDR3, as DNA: TGTCCCAACAGTTACTCCGGGGGGACCTACGAGCAGTACTTC.

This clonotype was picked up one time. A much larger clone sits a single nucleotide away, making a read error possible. CDR3 in amino acids: CASTVDRVQNTEAFF. In DNA form, the CDR3 reads TGCGCCAGCACTGTCGACAGGGTCCAGAACACTGAAGCTTTCTTT. The chain carries TRBV5-1 and TRBJ1-1; 7 bases agree with TRBD1. This CDR3 has 15 residues. V lost 6 bases to trimming and J lost 1 base; unmatched junction nucleotides: 9. The germline V gene has CDR1 SGHRS and CDR2 YFSETQ.

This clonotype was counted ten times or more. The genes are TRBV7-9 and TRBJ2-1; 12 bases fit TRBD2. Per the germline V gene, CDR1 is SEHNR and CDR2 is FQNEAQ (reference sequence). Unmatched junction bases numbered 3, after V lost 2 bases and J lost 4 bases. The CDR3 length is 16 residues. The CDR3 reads CASSLWGLAGYNEQFF. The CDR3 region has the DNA TGTGCCAGCAGCTTATGGGGACTAGCGGGTTACAATGAGCAGTTCTTC.

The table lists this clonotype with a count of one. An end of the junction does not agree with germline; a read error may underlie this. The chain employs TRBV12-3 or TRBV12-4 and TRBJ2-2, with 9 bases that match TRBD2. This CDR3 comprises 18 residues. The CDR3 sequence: CARSLDRPLGLATGELFF. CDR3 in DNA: TGTGCCAGAAGTTTAGATCGTCCTTTGGGACTAGCCACCGGAGAGCTGTTTTTT.

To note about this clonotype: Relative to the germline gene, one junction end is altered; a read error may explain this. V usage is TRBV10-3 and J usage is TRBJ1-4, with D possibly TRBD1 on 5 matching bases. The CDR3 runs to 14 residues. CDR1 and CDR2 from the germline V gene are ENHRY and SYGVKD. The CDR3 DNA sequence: TGTACCATCAGTGAAGGACAAATCAATGAAAAACTGTTTTTT. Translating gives CTISEGQINEKLFF.

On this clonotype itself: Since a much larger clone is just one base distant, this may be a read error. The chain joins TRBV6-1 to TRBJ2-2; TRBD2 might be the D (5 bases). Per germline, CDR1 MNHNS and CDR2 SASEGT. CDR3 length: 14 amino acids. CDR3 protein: CASRLAYLAGELLF. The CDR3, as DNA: TGTGCCAGCAGGCTCGCATATCTGGCCGGGGAGCTGCTTTTT.

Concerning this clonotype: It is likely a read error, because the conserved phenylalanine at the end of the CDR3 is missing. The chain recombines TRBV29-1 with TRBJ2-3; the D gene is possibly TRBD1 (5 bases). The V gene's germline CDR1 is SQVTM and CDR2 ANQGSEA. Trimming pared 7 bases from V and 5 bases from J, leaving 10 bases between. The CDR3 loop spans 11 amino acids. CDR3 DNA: TGCAGCGGTGGCCAGGGAGATACGCAGTATCTT. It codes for CSGGQGDTQYL.

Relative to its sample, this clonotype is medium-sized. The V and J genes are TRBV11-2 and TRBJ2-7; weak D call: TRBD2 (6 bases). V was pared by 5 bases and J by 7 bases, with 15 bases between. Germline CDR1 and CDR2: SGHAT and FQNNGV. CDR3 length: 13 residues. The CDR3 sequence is CASSSGSLWEQYF. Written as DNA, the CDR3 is TGTGCCAGCAGCAGCGGGTCTTTATGGGAGCAGTACTTC.

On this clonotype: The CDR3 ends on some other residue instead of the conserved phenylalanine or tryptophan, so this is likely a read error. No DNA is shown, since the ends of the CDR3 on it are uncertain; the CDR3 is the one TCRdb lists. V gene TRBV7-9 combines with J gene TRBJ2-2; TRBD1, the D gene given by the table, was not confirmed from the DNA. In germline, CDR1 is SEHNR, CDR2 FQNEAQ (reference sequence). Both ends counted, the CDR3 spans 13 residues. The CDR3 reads CASSPQGSGEPFL.

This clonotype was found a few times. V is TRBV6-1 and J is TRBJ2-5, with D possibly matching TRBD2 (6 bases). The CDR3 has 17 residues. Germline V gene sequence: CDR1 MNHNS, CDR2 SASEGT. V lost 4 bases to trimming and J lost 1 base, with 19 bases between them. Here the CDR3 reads CASSASTGVDRQETQYF. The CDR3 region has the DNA TGTGCCAGCAGTGCTAGCACGGGGGTAGACCGCCAAGAGACCCAGTACTTC.

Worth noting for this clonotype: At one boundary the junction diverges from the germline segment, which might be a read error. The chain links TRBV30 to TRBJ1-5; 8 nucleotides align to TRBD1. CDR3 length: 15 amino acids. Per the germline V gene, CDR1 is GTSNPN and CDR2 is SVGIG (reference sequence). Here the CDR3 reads CACSTDRGGNQPQHF. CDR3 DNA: TGTGCCTGTAGTACTGACAGGGGAGGCAATCAGCCCCAGCACTTT.

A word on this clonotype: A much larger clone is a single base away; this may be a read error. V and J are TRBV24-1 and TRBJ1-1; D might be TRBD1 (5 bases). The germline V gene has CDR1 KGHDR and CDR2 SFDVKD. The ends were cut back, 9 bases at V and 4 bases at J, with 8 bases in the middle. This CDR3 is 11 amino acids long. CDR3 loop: CATGQGTEAFF. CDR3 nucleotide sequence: TGTGCCACCGGTCAGGGCACTGAAGCTTTCTTT.

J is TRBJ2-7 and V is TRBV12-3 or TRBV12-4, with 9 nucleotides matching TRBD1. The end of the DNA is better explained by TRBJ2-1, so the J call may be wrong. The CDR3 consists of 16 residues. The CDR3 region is CASSLGTGTGKYEQFF. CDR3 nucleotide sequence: TGTGCCAGCAGTTTAGGAACCGGGACAGGGAAATACGAGCAGTTCTTC.

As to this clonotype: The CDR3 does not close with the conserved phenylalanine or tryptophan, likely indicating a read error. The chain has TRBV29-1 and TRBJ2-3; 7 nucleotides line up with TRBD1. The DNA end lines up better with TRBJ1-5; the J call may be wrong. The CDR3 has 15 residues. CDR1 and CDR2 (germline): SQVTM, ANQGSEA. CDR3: CSVGSGLLGTDTQHS. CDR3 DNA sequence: TGCAGCGTTGGAAGCGGTCTGCTAGGGACAGATACGCAGCATTCT.

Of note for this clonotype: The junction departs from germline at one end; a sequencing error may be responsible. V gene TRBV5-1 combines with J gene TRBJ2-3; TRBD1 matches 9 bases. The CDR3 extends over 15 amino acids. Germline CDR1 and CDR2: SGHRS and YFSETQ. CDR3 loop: CVSSVGQGNKDTQYF. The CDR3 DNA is TGCGTCAGCAGCGTTGGACAGGGGAATAAGGATACTCAGTATTTT.

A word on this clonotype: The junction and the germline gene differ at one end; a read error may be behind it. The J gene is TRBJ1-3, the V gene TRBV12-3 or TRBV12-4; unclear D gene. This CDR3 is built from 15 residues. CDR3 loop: CASSSPRPFGNTLYF. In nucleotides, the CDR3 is TGTGCCAGCAGTTCCCCCCGTCCATTTGGAAACACCTTATATTTT.

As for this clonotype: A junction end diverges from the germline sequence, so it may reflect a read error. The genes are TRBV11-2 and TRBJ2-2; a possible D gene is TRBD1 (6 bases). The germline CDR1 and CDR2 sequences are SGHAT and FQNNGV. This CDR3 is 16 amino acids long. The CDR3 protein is CASIAPGQTNTGELFF. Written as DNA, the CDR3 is TGTGCAAGCATCGCCCCGGGACAAACTAACACCGGGGAGCTGTTTTTT.

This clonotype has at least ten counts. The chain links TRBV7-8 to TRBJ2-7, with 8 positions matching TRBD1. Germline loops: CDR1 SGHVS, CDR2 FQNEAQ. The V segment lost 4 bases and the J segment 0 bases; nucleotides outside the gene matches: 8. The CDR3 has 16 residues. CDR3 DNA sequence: TGTGCCAGCAGCTCCGAAGGGGACAGGTTCTCCTACGAGCAGTACTTC. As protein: CASSSEGDRFSYEQYF. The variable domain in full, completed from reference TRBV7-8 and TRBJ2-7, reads GAGVSQSPRYKVAKRGQDVALRCDPISGHVSLFWYQQALGQGPEFLTYFQNEAQLDKSGLPSDRFFAERPEGSVSTLKIQRTQQEDSAVYLCASSSEGDRFSYEQYFGPGTRLTVT.

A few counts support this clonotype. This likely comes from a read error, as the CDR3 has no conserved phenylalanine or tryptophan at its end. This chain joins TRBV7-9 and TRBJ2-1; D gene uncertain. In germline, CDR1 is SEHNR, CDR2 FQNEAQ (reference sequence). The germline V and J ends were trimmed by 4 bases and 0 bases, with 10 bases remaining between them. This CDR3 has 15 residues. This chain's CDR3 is CASSSTSSSYNEQFL. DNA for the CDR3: TGTGCCAGCAGCTCTACCTCTAGCTCCTACAATGAGCAGTTCTTA.

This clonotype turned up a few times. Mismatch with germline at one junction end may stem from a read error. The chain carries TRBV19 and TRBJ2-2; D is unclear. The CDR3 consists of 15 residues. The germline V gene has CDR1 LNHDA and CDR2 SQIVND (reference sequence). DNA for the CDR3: TGTGCCTGTAGTAACAGTGAGTTTGGTACTGGGGAGCTGTTTTTT. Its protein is CACSNSEFGTGELFF.

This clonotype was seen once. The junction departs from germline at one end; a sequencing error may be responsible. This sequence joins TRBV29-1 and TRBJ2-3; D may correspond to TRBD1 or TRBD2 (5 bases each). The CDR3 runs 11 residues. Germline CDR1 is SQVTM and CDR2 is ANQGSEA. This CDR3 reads CSAGDGDRQYF. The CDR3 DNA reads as TGCAGCGCTGGGGACGGTGATAGGCAGTATTTT.

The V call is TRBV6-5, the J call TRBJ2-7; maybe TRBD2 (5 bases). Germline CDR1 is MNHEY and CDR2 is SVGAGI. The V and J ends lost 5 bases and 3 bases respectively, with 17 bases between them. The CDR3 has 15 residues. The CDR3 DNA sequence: TGTGCCAGCAGTACACATAGTGGGAGTAACTACGAGCAGTACTTC. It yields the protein CASSTHSGSNYEQYF.

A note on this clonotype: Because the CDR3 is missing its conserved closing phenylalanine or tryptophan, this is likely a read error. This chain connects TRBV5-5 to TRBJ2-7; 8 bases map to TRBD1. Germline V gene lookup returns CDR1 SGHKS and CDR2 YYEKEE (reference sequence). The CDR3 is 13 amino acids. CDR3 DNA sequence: TGTGCCAACAGCTTGGACAGGGAATACGAGCAGTACTTA. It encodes CANSLDREYEQYL.

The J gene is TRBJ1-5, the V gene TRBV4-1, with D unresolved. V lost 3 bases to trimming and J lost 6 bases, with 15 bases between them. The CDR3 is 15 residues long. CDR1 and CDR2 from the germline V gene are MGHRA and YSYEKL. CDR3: CASSQHGGGSQPQHF. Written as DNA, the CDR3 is TGCGCCAGCAGCCAGCATGGAGGTGGCAGTCAGCCCCAGCATTTT.

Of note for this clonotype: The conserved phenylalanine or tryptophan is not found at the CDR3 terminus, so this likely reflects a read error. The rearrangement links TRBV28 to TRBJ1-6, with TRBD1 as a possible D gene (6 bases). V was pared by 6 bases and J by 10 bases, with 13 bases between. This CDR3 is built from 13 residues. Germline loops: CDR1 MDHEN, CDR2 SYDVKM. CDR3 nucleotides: TGTGCCAGCAGCTTCAGGGGAGGATCACCCCTCCACATT. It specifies CASSFRGGSPLHI.